These 24 T cell receptor beta chains were all obtained from the same sample, sequenced in a study of technical replicates of blood from a few donors. The repertoire was sequenced with immunoSEQ multiplex PCR; TCRdb's copy has only in-frame clones and lacks some. The sample has 74,000 or so clones; approximately 97% are singletons. The specimen sequenced was T cells isolated from PBMCs. The origin of the receptors is a human donor in good health.

The V and J genes are TRBV27 and TRBJ1-1; TRBD1 is a possible D gene (6 bases). Germline loops: CDR1 MNHEY, CDR2 SMNVEV (reference sequence). The CDR3 is made up of 14 amino acids. Trimming removed 1 base from V and 2 bases from J, with 8 bases in between. CDR3 in amino acids: CASSLFRGNTEAFF. CDR3 DNA sequence: TGTGCCAGCAGTTTATTCAGGGGTAACACTGAAGCTTTCTTT.

The chain carries TRBV7-9 and TRBJ2-2, with 7 bases identical to TRBD2. Unmatched junction bases numbered 7, after V lost 10 bases and J lost 5 bases. From germline, CDR1 is SEHNR and CDR2 FQNEAQ (reference sequence). The CDR3 contains 13 residues. CDR3 sequence: CAIEGGSTGELFF. For the CDR3, the DNA is TGTGCCATCGAGGGAGGGAGTACCGGGGAGCTGTTTTTT.

The V gene is TRBV7-9, the J gene TRBJ1-2; D not resolved. V was cut by 1 base and J by 8 bases, with 20 bases left in between. This CDR3 has 16 amino acids. Germline V gene data show CDR1 as SEHNR and CDR2 as FQNEAQ (reference sequence). Here the CDR3 reads CASSLGVGGRATGYTF. The CDR3 DNA is TGTGCCAGCAGCTTAGGAGTAGGCGGGCGGGCAACCGGCTACACCTTC.

V and J are TRBV6-4 and TRBJ1-5, with 7 bases identical to TRBD1. J lost 7 bases, V lost 4 bases, and 10 bases had no gene match. Germline lookup yields CDR1 MRHNA and CDR2 SNTAGT. The length of the CDR3 is 15 residues. The CDR3 DNA follows: TGTGCCAGCAGTGGACGACAGGGACGGTACCAGCCCCAGCATTTT. This encodes CASSGRQGRYQPQHF.

The V and J genes are TRBV7-9 and TRBJ2-1; unclear D gene. Trimming shortened V by 3 bases and J by 0 bases, and 21 bases separated the two germline ends. The CDR3 is 19 residues long. Germline V lookup: CDR1 SEHNR, CDR2 FQNEAQ (reference sequence). The CDR3, as DNA: TGTGCCAGCAGCTTTGTCAACTTACCCCTATTGATCTCCTACAATGAGCAGTTCTTC. This sequence encodes CASSFVNLPLLISYNEQFF.

The chain recombines TRBV10-3 with TRBJ2-1, with 10 positions matching TRBD2. Per germline, CDR1 ENHRY and CDR2 SYGVKD. The CDR3 runs 14 residues. V shed 9 bases, J shed 2 bases, and the junction held 4 bases outside the gene matches. This CDR3 is CAISSGSTYNEQFF. The CDR3 nucleotides are TGTGCCATTTCTAGCGGGAGTACCTACAATGAGCAGTTCTTC.

The rearrangement uses TRBV6-1 and TRBJ2-3; D perhaps matches TRBD2 (5 bases). CDR3 length: 14 residues. V dropped 11 bases and J dropped 4 bases, with 19 bases sitting between them. CDR1 and CDR2 (germline): MNHNS, SASEGT. The CDR3 nucleotides read TGTGCCCACCGGAGGACTTCAATAGCAGATACGCAGTATTTT. Translation gives CAHRRTSIADTQYF.

CDR3 coding DNA: TGTGCCAGCAGTGTCCGGGACAGCCTATATGAAAAACTGTTTTTT. Translated: CASSVRDSLYEKLFF. This chain connects TRBV6-1 to TRBJ1-4; 7 nucleotides match TRBD1. The V gene's germline CDR1 is MNHNS and CDR2 SASEGT. Germline trimming cut 4 bases from V and 6 bases from J; bases unmatched to any gene: 8. The CDR3 length is 15 residues.

J is TRBJ2-2 and V is TRBV11-3; a possible D gene is TRBD1 (6 bases). The germline gives CDR1 SGHNT, CDR2 YENEEA. CDR3 length equals 16 residues. Trimming took 5 bases from V and 2 from J, leaving 15 bases between them. The CDR3 spells CASSEDTGLNTGELFF. Here the CDR3 DNA reads TGTGCCAGCAGCGAAGACACAGGGCTTAACACCGGGGAGCTGTTTTTT. The entire variable domain, with the rest obtained from reference TRBV11-3 and TRBJ2-2, is as follows: EAGVVQSPRYKIIEKKQPVAFWCNPISGHNTLYWYLQNLGQGPELLIRYENEEAVDDSQLPKDRFSAERLKGVDSTLKIQPAELGDSAVYLCASSEDTGLNTGELFFGEGSRLTVL.

The chain carries TRBV11-3 and TRBJ2-5, with D possibly being TRBD1 (5 bases). V lost 0 bases and J lost 5, with 19 bases in between. The CDR3 totals 17 residues. Germline CDR1 is SGHNT and CDR2 is YENEEA. The DNA for the CDR3 is TGTGCCAGCAGCTTAGAATTTACAGGATCGTCGTGCGAGACCCAGTACTTC. This encodes CASSLEFTGSSCETQYF.

The chain carries TRBV6-1 and TRBJ1-4; 7 nucleotides match TRBD1. Losses at the gene ends were 5 bases for V and 8 bases for J; bases not matched to a gene: 8. The CDR3 loop spans 14 amino acids. Germline CDR1 is MNHNS and CDR2 is SASEGT. Written as DNA, the CDR3 is TGTGCCAGCAGTTTGGACAGGACGTCGGAAAAACTGTTTTTT. Protein product: CASSLDRTSEKLFF.

The chain has TRBV28 and TRBJ2-7, with TRBD2 matching 11 bases. Germline values: CDR1 MDHEN, CDR2 SYDVKM. The trim removed 2 bases at V and 1 base at J, leaving 4 bases unmatched. The CDR3 runs 16 residues. Here the CDR3 DNA reads TGTGCCAGCAGTTTAGCCGGGACTAGCGGATCCTACGAGCAGTACTTC. Its translation is CASSLAGTSGSYEQYF.

J is TRBJ2-6 and V is TRBV11-1; 10 bases map to TRBD1. Trimming removed 5 bases from V and 0 bases from J; junction bases left unmatched: 7. The CDR3 extends over 18 amino acids. The germline CDR1 and CDR2 sequences are SGHAT and FQDESV (reference sequence). The CDR3 bases are TGTGCCAGCAGCGCGACAGGGGGCAGTTCCTCTGGGGCCAACGTCCTGACTTTC. This codes for CASSATGGSSSGANVLTF. The entire variable domain, with the rest obtained from reference TRBV11-1 and TRBJ2-6, is as follows: EAEVAQSPRYKITEKSQAVAFWCDPISGHATLYWYRQILGQGPELLVQFQDESVVDDSQLPKDRFSAERLKGVDSTLKIQPAELGDSAMYLCASSATGGSSSGANVLTFGAGSRLTVL.

The chain is built from TRBV4-1 and TRBJ1-5; D unclear. V was trimmed by 9 bases and J by 2 bases, leaving 11 bases between them. The V gene's germline CDR1 is MGHRA and CDR2 YSYEKL. The CDR3 contains 13 residues. This CDR3 is CASSGEGNQPQHF. In DNA form, the CDR3 reads TGCGCCAGTAGTGGGGAGGGCAATCAGCCCCAGCATTTT.

This clone was counted once. J is TRBJ1-5 and V is TRBV5-5, with 8 nucleotides matching TRBD1. The CDR3 has 15 residues. V was pared by 4 bases and J by 3 bases, with 6 bases of the junction left unmatched. The germline gives CDR1 SGHKS, CDR2 YYEKEE (reference sequence). Written as DNA, the CDR3 is TGTGCCAGCAGCGCCGGGACAGGCACCAATCAGCCCCAGCATTTT. It specifies CASSAGTGTNQPQHF.

The chain has TRBV10-3 and TRBJ2-5, with D perhaps TRBD1 (6 bases). Per the germline V gene, CDR1 is ENHRY and CDR2 is SYGVKD. Trimming shortened V by 7 bases and J by 5 bases, and 14 bases separated the two germline ends. This CDR3 contains 13 residues. The CDR3 DNA reads as TGTGCCATCACCAGGGGTTACGAGGAGACCCAGTACTTC. Its translation is CAITRGYEETQYF.

Points on this clone: At one boundary the junction diverges from the germline segment, which might be a read error. The chain couples TRBV28 to TRBJ2-1; unclear D gene. This CDR3 region has 13 residues. Germline CDR1 reads MDHEN; CDR2 reads SYDVKM. CDR3 DNA: TGTGCCAGCCGTTTTTCACGGTACAATGAGCAGTTCTTC. Amino acid sequence: CASRFSRYNEQFF. The variable domain in full, with the rest retrieved from reference TRBV28 and TRBJ2-1, is DVKVTQSSRYLVKRTGEKVFLECVQDMDHENMFWYRQDPGLGLRLIYFSYDVKMKEKGDIPEGYSVSREKKERFSLILESASTNQTSMYLCASRFSRYNEQFFGPGTRLTVL.

The V call is TRBV6-5, the J call TRBJ1-5, with D perhaps TRBD1 (6 bases). CDR3 length equals 13 residues. CDR1 and CDR2 (germline): MNHEY, SVGAGI. V was clipped by 8 bases and J by 4 bases, with 12 bases between them. CDR3 loop: CASAKQGNQPQHF. The DNA for the CDR3 is TGTGCCAGCGCCAAACAGGGAAATCAGCCCCAGCATTTT.

V and J are TRBV10-2 and TRBJ2-7, with unresolved D. V gave up 5 bases and J gave up 4 bases, with 6 bases separating them. The germline gives CDR1 WSHSY, CDR2 SAAADI. This CDR3 contains 11 residues. The chain's CDR3 is CASSPHYEQYF. Here the CDR3 DNA reads TGCGCCAGCAGTCCACATTACGAGCAGTACTTC.

V is TRBV6-6 and J is TRBJ1-2, with D unresolved. Germline CDR1 reads MNHNY; CDR2 reads SVGAGI (reference sequence). Trimming left V 0 bases short and J 6 bases short, with 11 bases between. The CDR3 covers 14 residues. The CDR3 DNA reads as TGTGCCAGCAGTTACTCGACGCCCGGGAATGGCTACACCTTC. The encoded protein is CASSYSTPGNGYTF.

This chain uses TRBV15 with TRBJ2-7, with D perhaps TRBD1 (6 bases). V was shortened by 0 bases and J by 3 bases, with 12 bases between the two germline ends. The CDR3 extends over 15 amino acids. Germline V lookup: CDR1 LNHNV, CDR2 YYDKDF (reference sequence). CDR3 in amino acids: CATSRDRNRDYEQYF. In DNA, the CDR3 is TGTGCCACCAGCAGAGATCGGAACAGGGACTACGAGCAGTACTTC. The full variable domain, with the rest looked up from reference TRBV15 and TRBJ2-7, is DAMVIQNPRYQVTQFGKPVTLSCSQTLNHNVMYWYQQKSSQAPKLLFHYYDKDFNNEADTPDNFQSRRPNTSFCFLDIRSPGLGDTAMYLCATSRDRNRDYEQYFGPGTRLTVT.

This sequence joins TRBV29-1 and TRBJ2-2, with a weak D call TRBD1 (6 bases). Trimming took 3 bases from V and 1 from J, leaving 15 bases between them. CDR1 is SQVTM and CDR2 is ANQGSEA in the germline V gene. The CDR3 consists of 16 residues. This CDR3 reads CSVDPPGTKNTGELFF. CDR3 sequence (DNA): TGCAGCGTTGATCCTCCGGGGACAAAGAACACCGGGGAGCTGTTTTTT.

The chain carries TRBV27 and TRBJ1-5, with D unclear. There are 13 residues in the CDR3. V lost 9 bases and J lost 5, with 14 bases in between. CDR1 is MNHEY and CDR2 is SMNVEV in the germline V gene (reference sequence). CDR3 region: CASSAGGYQPQHF. DNA of the CDR3: TGTGCCAGTTCCGCAGGAGGATATCAGCCCCAGCATTTT.

This sequence joins TRBV28 and TRBJ2-7; TRBD2 matches 8 bases. CDR1 and CDR2 from the germline V gene are MDHEN and SYDVKM. The CDR3 covers 15 residues. V lost 5 bases and J lost 3; bases outside the gene matches: 9. The CDR3 nucleotides read TGTGCCAGCAGTATTAGCGGGGCCTTGTTCTACGAGCAGTACTTC. Its translation is CASSISGALFYEQYF. Together with reference TRBV28 and TRBJ2-7, the CDR3 gives the full variable domain: DVKVTQSSRYLVKRTGEKVFLECVQDMDHENMFWYRQDPGLGLRLIYFSYDVKMKEKGDIPEGYSVSREKKERFSLILESASTNQTSMYLCASSISGALFYEQYFGPGTRLTVT.